This T cell receptor beta chain was recovered during a study of shared clonotypes between healthy human individuals. The study's findings and limits: Sequencing of the sorted subsets was shown by rarefaction to be incomplete despite large depth. Generally, naive subsets (rather than memory subsets) showed larger estimated richness. Researchers sampled blood only, noting tissue repertoires likely differ.

Trimming left V 7 bases short and J 7 bases short, with 20 bases between. Germline loops: CDR1 SQVTM, CDR2 ANQGSEA. CDR3 size: 13 residues. Libraries were prepared by immunoSEQ multiplex PCR; TCRdb keeps only in-frame clonotypes and omits some of them. The sample shows millions of clones, around nine tenths of them seen only once. About this clone: Its antigen is unknown.

CD45RA-negative memory and CD45RA+ naive subsets were split from the CD4+ cells. This clonotype was sampled from a man aged 18 to 30 in good health. The sequencing input was naive CD4+ T cells sorted from blood. The sample's subset: CD45RA+ positively selected. The chain has TRBV29-1 and TRBJ2-7; perhaps D is TRBD1 or TRBD2 (5 bases each). The CDR3 bases are TGCAGCGCCAAACTAATGGGGCTAGCTGAGCAGTACTTC. This translates into CSAKLMGLAEQYF.